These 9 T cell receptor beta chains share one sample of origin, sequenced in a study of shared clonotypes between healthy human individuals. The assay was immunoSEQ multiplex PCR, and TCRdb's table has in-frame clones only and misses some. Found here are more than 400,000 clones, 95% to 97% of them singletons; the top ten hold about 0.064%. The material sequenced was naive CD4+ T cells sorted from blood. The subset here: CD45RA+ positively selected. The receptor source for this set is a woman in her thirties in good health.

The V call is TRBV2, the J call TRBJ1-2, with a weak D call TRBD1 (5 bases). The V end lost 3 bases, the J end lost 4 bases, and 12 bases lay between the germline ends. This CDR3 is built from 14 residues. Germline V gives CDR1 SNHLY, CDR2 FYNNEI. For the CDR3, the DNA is TGTGCCAGCAGTGATGGGGCCGGACTCTATGGCTACACCTTC. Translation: CASSDGAGLYGYTF.

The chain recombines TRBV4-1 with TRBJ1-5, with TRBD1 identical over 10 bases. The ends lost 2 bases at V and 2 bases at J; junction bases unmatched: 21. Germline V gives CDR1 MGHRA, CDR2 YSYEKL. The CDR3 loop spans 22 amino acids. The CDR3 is CASSQFRWRSGQGFRGNQPQHF. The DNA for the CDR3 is TGCGCCAGCAGCCAATTTCGGTGGCGGTCGGGACAGGGGTTTAGGGGCAATCAGCCCCAGCATTTT.

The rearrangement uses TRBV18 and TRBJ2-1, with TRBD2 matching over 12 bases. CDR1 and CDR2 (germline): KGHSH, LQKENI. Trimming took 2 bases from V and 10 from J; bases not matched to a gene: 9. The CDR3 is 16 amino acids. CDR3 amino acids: CASSPTSGRPGGEQFF. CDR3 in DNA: TGTGCCAGCTCACCAACTAGCGGGAGGCCCGGCGGCGAGCAGTTCTTC.

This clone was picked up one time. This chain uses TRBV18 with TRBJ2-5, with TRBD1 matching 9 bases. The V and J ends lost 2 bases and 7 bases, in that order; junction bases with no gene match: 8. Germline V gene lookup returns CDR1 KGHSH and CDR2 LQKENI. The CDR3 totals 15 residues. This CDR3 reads CASSPGTGKLGTQYF. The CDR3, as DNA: TGTGCCAGCTCACCAGGGACAGGGAAGCTAGGGACCCAGTACTTC.

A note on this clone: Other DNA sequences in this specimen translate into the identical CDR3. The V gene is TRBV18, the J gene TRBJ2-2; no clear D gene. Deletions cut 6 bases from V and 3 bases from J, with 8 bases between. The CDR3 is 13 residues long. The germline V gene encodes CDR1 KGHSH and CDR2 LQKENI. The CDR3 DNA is TGTGCCAGCTCTCGGTCTGACACCGGGGAGCTGTTTTTT. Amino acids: CASSRSDTGELFF.

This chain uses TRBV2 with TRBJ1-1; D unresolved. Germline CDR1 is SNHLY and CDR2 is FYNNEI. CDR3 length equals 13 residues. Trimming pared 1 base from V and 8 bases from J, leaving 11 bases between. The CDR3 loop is CASSEVLGSEAFF. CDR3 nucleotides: TGTGCCAGCAGTGAAGTGCTGGGTTCAGAAGCTTTCTTT.

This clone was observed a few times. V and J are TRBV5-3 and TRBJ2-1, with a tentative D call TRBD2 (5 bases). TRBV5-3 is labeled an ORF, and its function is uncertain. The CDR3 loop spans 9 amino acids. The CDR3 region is CRGYNEQFF. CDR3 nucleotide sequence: TGTCGGGGCTACAATGAGCAGTTCTTC.

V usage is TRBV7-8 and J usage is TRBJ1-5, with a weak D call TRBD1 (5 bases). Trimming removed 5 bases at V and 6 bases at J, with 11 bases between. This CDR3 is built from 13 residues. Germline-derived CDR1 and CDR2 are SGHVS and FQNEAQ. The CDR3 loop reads CASSIYGGQPQHF. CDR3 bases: TGTGCCAGCAGCATATATGGGGGTCAGCCCCAGCATTTT.

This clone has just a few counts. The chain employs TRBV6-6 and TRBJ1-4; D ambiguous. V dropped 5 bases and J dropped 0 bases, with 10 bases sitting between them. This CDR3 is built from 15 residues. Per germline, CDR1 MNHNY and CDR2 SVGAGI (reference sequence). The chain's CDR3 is CASSTFQATNEKLFF. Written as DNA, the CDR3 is TGTGCCAGCAGTACATTCCAAGCAACTAATGAAAAACTGTTTTTT.